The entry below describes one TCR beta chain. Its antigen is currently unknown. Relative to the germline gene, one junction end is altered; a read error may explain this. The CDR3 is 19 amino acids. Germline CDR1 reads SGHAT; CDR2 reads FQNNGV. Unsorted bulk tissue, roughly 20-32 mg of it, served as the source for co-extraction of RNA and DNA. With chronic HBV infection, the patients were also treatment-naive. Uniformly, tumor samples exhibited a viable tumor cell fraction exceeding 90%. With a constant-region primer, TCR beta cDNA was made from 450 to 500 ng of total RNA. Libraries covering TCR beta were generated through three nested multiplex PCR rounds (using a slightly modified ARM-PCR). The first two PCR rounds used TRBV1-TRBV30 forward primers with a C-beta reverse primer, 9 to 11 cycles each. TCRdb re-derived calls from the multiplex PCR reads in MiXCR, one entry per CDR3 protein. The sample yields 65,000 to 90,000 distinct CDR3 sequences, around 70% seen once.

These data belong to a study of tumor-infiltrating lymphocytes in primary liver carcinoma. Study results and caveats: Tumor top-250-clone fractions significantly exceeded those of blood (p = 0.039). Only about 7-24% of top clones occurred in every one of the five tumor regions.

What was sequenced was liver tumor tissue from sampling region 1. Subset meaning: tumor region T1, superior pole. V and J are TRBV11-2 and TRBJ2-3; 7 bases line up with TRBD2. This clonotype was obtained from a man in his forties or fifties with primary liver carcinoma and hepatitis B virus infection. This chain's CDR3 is CASSTPRGGRPTSTDTHYF. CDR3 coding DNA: TGTGCCAGCAGCACTCCTCGAGGCGGGAGACCTACTAGCACAGATACGCACTATTTT.